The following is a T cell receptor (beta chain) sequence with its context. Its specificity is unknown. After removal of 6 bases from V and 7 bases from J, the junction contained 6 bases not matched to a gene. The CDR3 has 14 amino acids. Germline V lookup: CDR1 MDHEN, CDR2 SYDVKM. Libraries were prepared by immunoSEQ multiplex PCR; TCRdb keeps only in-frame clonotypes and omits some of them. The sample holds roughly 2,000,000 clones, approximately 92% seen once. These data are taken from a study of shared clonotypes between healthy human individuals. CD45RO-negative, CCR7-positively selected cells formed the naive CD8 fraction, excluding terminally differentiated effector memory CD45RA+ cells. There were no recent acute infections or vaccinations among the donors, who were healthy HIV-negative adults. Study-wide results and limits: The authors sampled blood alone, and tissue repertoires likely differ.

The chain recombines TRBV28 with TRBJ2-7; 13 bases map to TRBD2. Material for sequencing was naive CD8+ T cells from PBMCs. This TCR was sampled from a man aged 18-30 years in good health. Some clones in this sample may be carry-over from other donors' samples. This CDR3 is CASRLAGGPGEQYF. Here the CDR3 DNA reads TGTGCCAGCAGACTAGCGGGAGGGCCTGGGGAGCAGTACTTC.